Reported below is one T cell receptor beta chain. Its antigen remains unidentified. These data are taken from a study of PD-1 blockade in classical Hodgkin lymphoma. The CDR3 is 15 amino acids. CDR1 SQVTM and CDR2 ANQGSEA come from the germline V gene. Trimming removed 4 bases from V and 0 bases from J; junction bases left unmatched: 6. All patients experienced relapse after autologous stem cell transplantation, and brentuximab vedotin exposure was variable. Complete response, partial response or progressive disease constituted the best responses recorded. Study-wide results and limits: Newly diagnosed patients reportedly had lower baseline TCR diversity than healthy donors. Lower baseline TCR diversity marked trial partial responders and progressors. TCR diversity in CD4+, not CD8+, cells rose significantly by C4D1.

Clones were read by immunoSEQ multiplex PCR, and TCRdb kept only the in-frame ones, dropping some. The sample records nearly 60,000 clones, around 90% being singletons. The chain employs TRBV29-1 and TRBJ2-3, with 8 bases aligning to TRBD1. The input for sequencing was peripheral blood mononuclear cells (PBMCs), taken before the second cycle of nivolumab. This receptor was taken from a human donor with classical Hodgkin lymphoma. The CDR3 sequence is CSVGGDRTSTDTQYF. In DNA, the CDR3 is TGCAGCGTTGGGGGGGACAGGACTAGCACAGATACGCAGTATTTT.